This T cell receptor beta chain was identified in a study of identical twins. Study-wide results and caveats: Conclusions were drawn cross-sectionally by statistical analysis, without following the same donors.

Trimming cost V 1 base and J 7 bases, with 8 bases left between them. Germline-derived CDR1 and CDR2 are DFQATT and SNEGSKA (reference sequence). CDR3 size: 13 residues. TCRdb independently ran MiXCR on the 5' RACE reads; one entry per CDR3 protein. This repertoire shows some 1,700,000 distinct CDR3 sequences, about 32% found once; its top ten account for more than 0.25%. This clonotype was observed a handful of times. Its target is not known. The V and J genes are TRBV20-1 and TRBJ1-6; possible D gene TRBD1, 6 bases. The sequence derives from a newborn girl in good health. The specimen sequenced was cord blood. CDR3 amino acids: CSARGQANSPLHF. The CDR3 DNA follows: TGCAGTGCTAGAGGACAGGCAAATTCACCCCTCCACTTT.